Following are 16 T cell receptor beta chains from one sample sequenced in a study of breast tumors, draining lymph nodes, adjacent tissues. The lymph nodes were axillary draining lymph nodes from breast cancer patients. TCRdb analysed the multiplex PCR reads with MiXCR anew, one entry per CDR3 protein. The sample includes approximately 150,000 distinct CDR3 sequences, approximately 32% of them seen just once. The sequencing sample was made of axillary lymph node tissue. The receptors stem from a female donor with breast cancer. Some clones in this sample may be carry-over from other donors' samples.

CDR3 sequence: CASSHRVGGRYEQYF. CDR3 DNA sequence: TGTGCCAGCAGTCACCGGGTGGGAGGGAGATACGAGCAGTACTTC. The chain couples TRBV6-1 to TRBJ2-7; TRBD2 aligns across 7 bases. The CDR3 totals 15 residues. Germline V lookup: CDR1 MNHNS, CDR2 SASEGT. The ends lost 5 bases at V and 4 bases at J; junction bases unmatched: 11.

This clonotype was found many times. The chain links TRBV19 to TRBJ2-7, with 14 bases that match TRBD2. Germline values: CDR1 LNHDA, CDR2 SQIVND (reference sequence). The CDR3 runs 16 residues. After removal of 4 bases from V and 4 bases from J, the junction contained 6 bases not matched to a gene. CDR3: CASSRRLAGGPYEQYF. Written as DNA, the CDR3 is TGTGCCAGTAGTAGACGACTAGCGGGGGGGCCTTACGAGCAGTACTTC.

Only a few counts were recorded for this clonotype. The V and J genes are TRBV12-3 or TRBV12-4 and TRBJ1-1; TRBD1 matches at 7 bases. V was clipped by 6 bases and J by 5 bases; unmatched bases: 6. The CDR3 runs to 13 residues. This chain's CDR3 is CASRNQGVTEAFF. In DNA, the CDR3 is TGTGCCAGCAGGAATCAGGGGGTGACTGAAGCTTTCTTT.

This clonotype appeared many times. The chain links TRBV24-1 to TRBJ2-2; D could derive from TRBD1 or TRBD2 (5 bases each). The V end lost 5 bases, the J end lost 7 bases, and 10 bases lay between the germline ends. The CDR3 is made up of 13 amino acids. Germline V gene sequence: CDR1 KGHDR, CDR2 SFDVKD. The CDR3 DNA reads TGTGCCACCAGTGGGGGGTATGGCGGGGAGCTGTTTTTT. It is translated as CATSGGYGGELFF.

In this sample, this clonotype turned up many times. This chain joins TRBV24-1 and TRBJ1-2; D uncertain. Trimming took off 8 bases at V and 5 bases at J, with 11 bases between the two ends. Germline V CDR1 and CDR2: KGHDR, SFDVKD. The CDR3 is 12 amino acids. CDR3 nucleotides: TGTGCCACCAACGGAAGGCTATATGGCTACACCTTC. This gives the protein CATNGRLYGYTF.

CDR3 DNA sequence: TGCAGCGTTGGGGCCCAGAGCAATTCACCCCTCCACTTT. The encoded protein is CSVGAQSNSPLHF. The chain couples TRBV29-1 to TRBJ1-6; D not certain. V was cut by 4 bases and J by 7 bases, with 11 bases left in between. This CDR3 is built from 13 residues. The germline V gene encodes CDR1 SQVTM and CDR2 ANQGSEA.

The chain combines TRBV5-8 with TRBJ1-1; no firm D call. This CDR3 region has 15 residues. V was trimmed by 0 bases and J by 10 bases, leaving 19 bases between them. The germline CDR1 and CDR2 sequences are SGHTS and YDEGEE. DNA for the CDR3: TGTGCCAGCAGCTTGGCGATCGGTGGTCTGACTTCAGCTTTCTTT. The encoded protein is CASSLAIGGLTSAFF.

This clonotype was seen at least ten times. The V call is TRBV28, the J call TRBJ2-7; 11 bases map to TRBD1. CDR3 length: 14 amino acids. With V trimmed by 8 bases and J by 4 bases, 7 bases remained unmatched. Germline CDR1 and CDR2: MDHEN and SYDVKM. CDR3 DNA: TGTGCCAGCCTACCGGGACAGGGGGAGTACGAGCAGTACTTC. Its translation: CASLPGQGEYEQYF.

The count of this clonotype is one. This rearrangement joins TRBV5-6 to TRBJ1-1; D is uncertain. CDR1 is SGHDT, CDR2 YYEEEE, per germline. The CDR3 runs 16 residues. Trimming stripped 0 bases from V and 3 bases from J, with 15 bases between. CDR3 sequence reads: CASSLGPPYSDTEAFF. The DNA for the CDR3 is TGTGCCAGCAGCTTGGGGCCCCCTTACTCGGACACTGAAGCTTTCTTT. The complete variable domain, with remaining parts taken from reference TRBV5-6 and TRBJ1-1, reads DAGVTQSPTHLIKTRGQQVTLRCSPKSGHDTVSWYQQALGQGPQFIFQYYEEEERQRGNFPDRFSGHQFPNYSSELNVNALLLGDSALYLCASSLGPPYSDTEAFFGQGTRLTVV.

This clonotype showed up many times. The rearrangement uses TRBV27 and TRBJ2-7; D ambiguous. This CDR3 is built from 10 residues. Germline CDR1 MNHEY, CDR2 SMNVEV (reference sequence). The CDR3 sequence: CASRETPYAV. DNA for the CDR3: TGTGCCAGCAGGGAGACCCCTTATGCCGTC.

The sample holds many counts of this clonotype. This sequence joins TRBV6-2 or TRBV6-3 and TRBJ1-6; D perhaps matches TRBD1 (6 bases). The germline gives CDR1 MNHEY, CDR2 SVGEGT. The length of the CDR3 is 15 residues. The germline V and J ends were trimmed by 2 bases and 11 bases, with 16 bases remaining between them. The CDR3 DNA follows: TGTGCCAGCAGTTACCTCCCGGACAGTGTAACACCCCTCCACTTT. Encoded protein: CASSYLPDSVTPLHF.

The gene calls are TRBV2 and TRBJ1-4, with D possibly matching TRBD1 (5 bases). V gave up 0 bases and J gave up 0 bases, with 14 bases separating them. The CDR3 runs to 18 residues. Germline lookup yields CDR1 SNHLY and CDR2 FYNNEI. In DNA form, the CDR3 reads TGTGCCAGCAGTGAAGCAAGGCAGGGCCCGACAACTAATGAAAAACTGTTTTTT. This gives the protein CASSEARQGPTTNEKLFF. Full variable domain (remainder filled in from reference TRBV2 and TRBJ1-4): EPEVTQTPSHQVTQMGQEVILRCVPISNHLYFYWYRQILGQKVEFLVSFYNNEISEKSEIFDDQFSVERPDGSNFTLKIRSTKLEDSAMYFCASSEARQGPTTNEKLFFGSGTQLSVL.

The J gene is TRBJ1-2, the V gene TRBV7-9, with 7 bases identical to TRBD1. The germline CDR1 and CDR2 sequences are SEHNR and FQNEAQ (reference sequence). The CDR3 loop spans 13 amino acids. The V segment lost 3 bases and the J segment 6 bases; nucleotides outside the gene matches: 4. For the CDR3, the DNA is TGTGCCAGCAGCTTGACAGGGTTGGATGGCTACACCTTC. Protein sequence: CASSLTGLDGYTF.

CDR3 protein: CASSRSGGRGQYSNQPQHF. The CDR3 coding sequence is TGTGCCAGCAGTAGGAGTGGGGGGCGCGGGCAGTATAGCAATCAGCCCCAGCATTTT. The chain uses TRBV7-9 and TRBJ1-5; the D gene is possibly TRBD1 (6 bases). CDR3 length: 19 residues. The germline V and J ends were trimmed by 6 bases and 0 bases, with 24 bases remaining between them. The V gene's germline CDR1 is SEHNR and CDR2 FQNEAQ (reference sequence).

In its sample, this clonotype was seen many times. The CDR3 DNA is TGCGCCAGCAGCTTGGACCCGGCGGGTTCTCGTACGCAGTATTTT. As protein: CASSLDPAGSRTQYF. V and J are TRBV5-1 and TRBJ2-3; the D gene is possibly TRBD2 (5 bases). Between the trimmed V and J ends, which lost 0 bases and 8 bases, there was a span of 16 bases. The CDR3 has 15 residues. The germline gives CDR1 SGHRS, CDR2 YFSETQ.

This clonotype was observed at least ten times. The gene calls are TRBV15 and TRBJ2-5, with D tentatively TRBD1 (5 bases). The CDR3 consists of 14 residues. Trimming pared 2 bases from V and 5 bases from J, leaving 12 bases between. Germline V gives CDR1 LNHNV, CDR2 YYDKDF (reference sequence). Written as DNA, the CDR3 is TGTGCCACCAGCAGACAGGGTGATCTCGAGACCCAGTACTTC. Translating it yields CATSRQGDLETQYF.